This T cell receptor (beta chain) was captured by sequencing in a study of T cells in Graves' hyperthyroidism and ophthalmopathy. Together with thyroid ultrasound, orbital computed tomography, serum thyroxine and TRAb, clinical symptoms were used for diagnoses. The PBMCs had their origin in about 9.7 ml of fresh peripheral blood. V lost 1 base to trimming and J lost 5 bases, with 12 bases between them. There are 15 residues in the CDR3. Germline loops: CDR1 SNHLY, CDR2 FYNNEI. In its sample, this clonotype was seen many times. Antigen specificity is unknown. Study results and limitations: Among clonotypes expanded in thyroid above 0.001, most were also found in blood. The model forecast ophthalmopathy, anticipating it by a median around 6.9 months before onset.

What was amplified from RNA transcripts were TCR beta CDR3 regions. The TCR CDR3 was amplified in a first-round RT-PCR using the HTBI primer set. TCRdb reprocessed the multiplex PCR reads with MiXCR, giving one entry per CDR3 protein. The table shows approximately 350,000 distinct CDR3 sequences, with approximately 14% occurring only once. Sequencing was done on a sample of blood. This clonotype originated in a woman in her fifties or sixties with Graves' ophthalmopathy. This chain links TRBV2 with TRBJ2-1; tentatively, D is TRBD1 or TRBD2 (5 bases each). Here the CDR3 reads CASSEVRGSHNEQFF. The CDR3, as DNA: TGTGCCAGCAGTGAAGTTCGGGGCAGCCACAATGAGCAGTTCTTC.